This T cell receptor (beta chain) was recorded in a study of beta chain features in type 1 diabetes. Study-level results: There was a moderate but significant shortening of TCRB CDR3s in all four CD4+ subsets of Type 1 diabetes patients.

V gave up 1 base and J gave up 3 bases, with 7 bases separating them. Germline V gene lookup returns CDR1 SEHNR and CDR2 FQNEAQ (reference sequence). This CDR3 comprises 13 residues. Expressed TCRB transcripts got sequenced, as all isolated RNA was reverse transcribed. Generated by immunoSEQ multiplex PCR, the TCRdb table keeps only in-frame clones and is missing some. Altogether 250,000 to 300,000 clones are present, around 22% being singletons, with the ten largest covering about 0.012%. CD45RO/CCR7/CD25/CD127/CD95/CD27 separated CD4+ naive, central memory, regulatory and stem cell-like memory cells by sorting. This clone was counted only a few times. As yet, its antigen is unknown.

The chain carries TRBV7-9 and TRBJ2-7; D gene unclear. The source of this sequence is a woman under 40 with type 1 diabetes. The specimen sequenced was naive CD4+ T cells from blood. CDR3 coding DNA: TGTGCCAGCAGCTTAGGGCCCAGCTACGAGCAGTACTTC. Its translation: CASSLGPSYEQYF.